These 3 T cell receptor beta chains originate from one sample sequenced in a study of blood T cell repertoires in COVID-19. Profiled with immunoSEQ multiplex PCR; TCRdb holds only in-frame clones, not every one. The sample includes approximately 230,000 clones, under 90% of them seen just once. The source material was PBMCs or T cells enriched from blood (not recorded which). All receptors come from a man aged 35 to 55 who had recovered from COVID-19.

V is TRBV2 and J is TRBJ2-3; 14 bases map to TRBD2. Per germline, CDR1 SNHLY and CDR2 FYNNEI. V lost 3 bases to trimming and J lost 8 bases; unmatched junction nucleotides: 1. This CDR3 contains 14 residues. The chain's CDR3 is CASSDGLAGGTQYF. DNA of the CDR3: TGTGCCAGCAGTGACGGACTAGCGGGAGGTACGCAGTATTTT.

This clone occurred a few times. This rearrangement joins TRBV6-2 or TRBV6-3 to TRBJ1-1; D is possibly TRBD1 (5 bases). The CDR3 has 11 amino acids. The germline V gene encodes CDR1 MNHEY and CDR2 SVGEGT. The germline V and J ends were trimmed by 6 bases and 6 bases, with 8 bases remaining between them. The CDR3 DNA reads TGTGCCAGCAGCCAGGGAGCTGAAGCTTTCTTT. Translation gives CASSQGAEAFF.

This chain connects TRBV30 to TRBJ1-1, with D maybe TRBD1 (5 bases). V dropped 8 bases and J dropped 3 bases, with 13 bases sitting between them. The CDR3 extends over 12 amino acids. From germline, CDR1 is GTSNPN and CDR2 SVGIG (reference sequence). The CDR3 nucleotides are TGTGCCGGAGGGGCGCAGTACACTGAAGCTTTCTTT. Translation gives CAGGAQYTEAFF.